These T cell receptor beta chains were read from a single sample in a study of shared clonotypes between healthy human individuals. The table came from immunoSEQ multiplex PCR; TCRdb's copy has only in-frame clones and leaves some out. The profile shows around 700,000 clones, about 90% of them singletons. The material sequenced was naive CD8+ T cells sorted from blood. These receptors were collected from a man aged 25 to 45 in good health. CDR3s include the opening cysteine and the closing phenylalanine or tryptophan. The D gene is left open where the match is weak. Rows may omit the clone size; those that give it use once, few, many or a size class.

D gene	clone size	V gene	J gene	CDR3 DNA	CDR3 protein
TRBD1	NA	TRBV7-9	TRBJ1-2	TGTGCCAGCAGCCCCCAGACAGGGAACTATGGCTACACCTTC	CASSPQTGNYGYTF
TRBD2	NA	TRBV28	TRBJ2-7	TGTGCCAGCAGCCTGAGCGGGGGTAGCGAGCAGTACTTC	CASSLSGGSEQYF
NA	NA	TRBV11-2	TRBJ2-7	TGTGCCAGCAGCTTCACTTGGCAGAACTACGAGCAGTACTTC	CASSFTWQNYEQYF
TRBD1	NA	TRBV5-8	TRBJ2-7	TGTGCCAGCAGCCTTGACAGGGTTGCTTACGAGCAGTACTTC	CASSLDRVAYEQYF
NA	NA	TRBV6-6	TRBJ2-1	TGTGCCAGCAGCTCCGGGGGTTTTAACAATGAGCAGTTCTTC	CASSSGGFNNEQFF
NA	NA	TRBV2	TRBJ2-1	TGTGCCAGCAGTCCCTCCCCCAGACAGTACAATGAGCAGTTCTTC	CASSPSPRQYNEQFF
TRBD2	NA	TRBV27	TRBJ2-3	TGTGCCAGCAGTTTGGGACTACCTAGCACAGATACGCAGTATTTT	CASSLGLPSTDTQYF
NA	NA	TRBV25-1	TRBJ2-5	TGTGCCAGCAGTGAAGAAGAGGGGCCGTGGGATGAAAAGACCCAGTACTTC	CASSEEEGPWDEKTQYF
NA	NA	TRBV11-2	TRBJ2-7	TGTGCCAGCAGCTTAGACCCCATCGGGTCCGAGCAGTACTTC	CASSLDPIGSEQYF
NA	NA	TRBV5-4	TRBJ1-2	TGTGCCAGCAGCTTGTTAAGTGACTATGGCTACACCTTC	CASSLLSDYGYTF
NA	NA	TRBV28	TRBJ2-7	TGTGCCAGCACCCCCAGGGGGGCAGGGTCCTACGAGCAGTACTTC	CASTPRGAGSYEQYF
NA	NA	TRBV27	TRBJ2-7	TGTGCCAGCAGTTTGGGCGCCTCCTACGAGCAGTACTTC	CASSLGASYEQYF
NA	NA	TRBV13	TRBJ2-7	TGTGCCAGCAGCCCCCCCAGGGTTGGCGGAGCCTACGAGCAGTACTTC	CASSPPRVGGAYEQYF
TRBD2	NA	TRBV2	TRBJ2-7	TGTGCCAGCAGCGTAGCGGGAGCAACCTACGAGCAGTACTTC	CASSVAGATYEQYF
TRBD2	NA	TRBV27	TRBJ2-1	TGTGCCAGCAGTTTATCACGCGGGGGGCCCTACAATGAGCAGTTCTTC	CASSLSRGGPYNEQFF
NA	few	TRBV30	TRBJ1-1	TGTGCCTGGATGACAGGTGATATTGAAGCTTTCTTT	CAWMTGDIEAFF
TRBD2	NA	TRBV6-1	TRBJ2-7	TGTGCCAGCAGTGAATGGCCCCGGGAGGGATCGGGGGAGCAGTACTTC	CASSEWPREGSGEQYF
NA	few	TRBV25-1	TRBJ2-4	TGTGCCAGCAATGGTCCAGCAGGGCTAGCCAAAAACATTCAGTACTTC	CASNGPAGLAKNIQYF
NA	NA	TRBV7-9	TRBJ2-7	TGTGCCAGCAGCGCTAAGGGGACGCCGCTCGAGCAGTACTTC	CASSAKGTPLEQYF
TRBD1	NA	TRBV27	TRBJ1-5	TGTGCCAGCAGTCTCGACAGGGCGTATCAGCCCCAGCATTTT	CASSLDRAYQPQHF
TRBD1	NA	TRBV29-1	TRBJ1-2	TGCAGCGTCGCCGGGACAGGGGATGGCTACACCTTC	CSVAGTGDGYTF
TRBD1	NA	TRBV19	TRBJ1-5	TGTGCCAGTACTGCGGATCTCGGCAGGGGGCACGAGCCCCAGCATTTT	CASTADLGRGHEPQHF
NA	NA	TRBV27	TRBJ1-1	TGTGCCAGCAGTCCACTGGTGGATCGTGGGGGCCCGAACACTGAAGCTTTCTTT	CASSPLVDRGGPNTEAFF
NA	few	TRBV7-2	TRBJ2-7	TGTGCCAGCAGCGGGACCGGGGGTTGGGAGCAGTACTTC	CASSGTGGWEQYF
TRBD2	NA	TRBV2	TRBJ2-1	TGTGCCAGCAGCCCAACTAGCGGGAGGGCCCTCGGTGAGCAGTTCTTC	CASSPTSGRALGEQFF
TRBD1	NA	TRBV10-2	TRBJ2-7	TGCGCCAGCAAGTCAAGGACAGGGGGCTACGAGCAGTACTTC	CASKSRTGGYEQYF
NA	NA	TRBV2	TRBJ1-1	TGTGCCAGCAGTGACAGGGTAGAAGAAGCTTTCTTT	CASSDRVEEAFF
TRBD1	once	TRBV28	TRBJ1-1	TGTGCCAGCGGGCCCGGGACAGGGTATAGGTTGAACACTGAAGCTTTCTTT	CASGPGTGYRLNTEAFF
TRBD1	NA	TRBV27	TRBJ1-2	TGTGCCAGCAGTCCTCGACAGGGCTCCTATGGCTACACCTTC	CASSPRQGSYGYTF
NA	NA	TRBV2	TRBJ2-7	TGTGCCAGCAGTGAAGGACCGTTACCGATCTACGAGCAGTACTTC	CASSEGPLPIYEQYF
TRBD1	NA	TRBV5-4	TRBJ1-5	TGTGCCAGCAGCGAACGACAGGGGGCTCAGCCCCAGCATTTT	CASSERQGAQPQHF
TRBD2	NA	TRBV5-4	TRBJ2-3	TGTGCCAGCAGCTTCAGCGGGAGAGGAGAAGATACGCAGTATTTT	CASSFSGRGEDTQYF
NA	NA	TRBV9	TRBJ2-7	TGTGCCAGCAGCGTAGGCCAGGGGGGCTACGAGCAGTACTTC	CASSVGQGGYEQYF
NA	NA	TRBV27	TRBJ2-1	TGTGCCAGCAGTGCAACGCACAGCTCCTACAATGAGCAGTTCTTC	CASSATHSSYNEQFF
TRBD2	NA	TRBV27	TRBJ2-7	TGTGCCAGCCGCCCTCTATCCGGGGGGAAGTACGAGCAGTACTTC	CASRPLSGGKYEQYF
TRBD2	NA	TRBV4-1	TRBJ2-7	TGCGCCAGCAGCCATAAGGTTACGGGAGGGGAGCAGTACTTC	CASSHKVTGGEQYF
TRBD2	NA	TRBV6-1	TRBJ2-7	TGTGCCAGCAGTGTCGGCCTAGCGGGAGGCCTCTCCTACGAGCAGTACTTC	CASSVGLAGGLSYEQYF
TRBD2	NA	TRBV7-6	TRBJ2-1	TGTGCCAGCAGCCAAAGACTAGCGGGGCGAAGCTCCTACAATGAGCAGTTCTTC	CASSQRLAGRSSYNEQFF
NA	NA	TRBV5-1	TRBJ1-1	TGCGCCAGCAGCTTGTTTGCAGGAGGGGACACTGAAGCTTTCTTT	CASSLFAGGDTEAFF
TRBD1	once	TRBV7-9	TRBJ2-1	TGTGCCAGCGGACAGGCCCCCTACAATGAGCAGTTCTTC	CASGQAPYNEQFF
NA	NA	TRBV7-7	TRBJ2-2	TGTGCTAGCAGCGGGACAGCCCCCGGGGAGCTGTTTTTT	CASSGTAPGELFF
TRBD2	NA	TRBV5-4	TRBJ2-1	TGTGCCAGCAGCCCCCTGACTAGCGGAATCAGCTCCTACAATGAGCAGTTCTTC	CASSPLTSGISSYNEQFF
TRBD2	NA	TRBV28	TRBJ2-3	TGTGCCAGCACCTGGGGGGGGAGCACAGATACGCAGTATTTT	CASTWGGSTDTQYF
TRBD1	NA	TRBV5-1	TRBJ1-5	TGCGCCAGCAGCCTTACAGGGGGCGATCAGCCCCAGCATTTT	CASSLTGGDQPQHF
TRBD1	NA	TRBV10-3	TRBJ2-1	TGTGCCATCAGTGAAGGGACAGGGACATCATTGGGGTTCTTC	CAISEGTGTSLGFF
NA	NA	TRBV25-1	TRBJ1-2	TGTGCCAGCAGCTCCGTGTCCCCCGAAGGGAACTATGGCTACACCTTC	CASSSVSPEGNYGYTF